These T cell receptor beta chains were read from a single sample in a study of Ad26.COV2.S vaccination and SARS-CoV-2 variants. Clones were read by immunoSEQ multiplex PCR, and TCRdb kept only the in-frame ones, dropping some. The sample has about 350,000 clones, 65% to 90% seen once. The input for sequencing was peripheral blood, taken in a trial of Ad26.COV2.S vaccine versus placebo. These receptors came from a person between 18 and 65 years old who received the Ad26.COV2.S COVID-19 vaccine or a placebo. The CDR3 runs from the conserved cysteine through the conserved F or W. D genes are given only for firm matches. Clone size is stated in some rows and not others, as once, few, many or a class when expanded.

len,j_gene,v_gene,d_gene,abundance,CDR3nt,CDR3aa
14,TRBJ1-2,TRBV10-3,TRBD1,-,TGTGCCATCAGGGGGACAGGGGACAACTATGGCTACACCTTC,CAIRGTGDNYGYTF
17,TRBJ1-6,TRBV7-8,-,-,TGTGCCAGCAGCTTCGGGAAAACAGGGCAGGGGCGTCAGGCCCTCCACTTT,CASSFGKTGQGRQALHF
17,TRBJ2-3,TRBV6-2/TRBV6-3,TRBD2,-,TGTGCCAGCAGTCTCCTACTGACTAGCGGGGGCACAGATACGCAGTATTTT,CASSLLLTSGGTDTQYF
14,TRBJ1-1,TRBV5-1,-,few,TGCGCCAGCAGCCCGCGAGGCGGGAACACTGAAGCTTTCTTT,CASSPRGGNTEAFF
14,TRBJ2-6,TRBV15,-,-,TGTGCCACCAGCTGGGGCTCTGGGGCCAACGTCCTGACTTTC,CATSWGSGANVLTF
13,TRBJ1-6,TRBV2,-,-,TGTGCCAGCAGGGACACGCTCAATTCACCCCTCCACTTT,CASRDTLNSPLHF
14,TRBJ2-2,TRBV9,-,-,TGTGCCAGCAAAGAGACAGGGAGGTCCGGGGAGCTGTTTTTT,CASKETGRSGELFF
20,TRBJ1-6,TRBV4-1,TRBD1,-,TGCGCCAGCAGCTCGAAACCGGGACAGGGGGCGGTAGGTGGTAATTCACCCCTCCACTTT,CASSSKPGQGAVGGNSPLHF
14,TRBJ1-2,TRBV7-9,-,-,TGTGCCAGCAGCTCCAGGGCTCTCCGGGTTGGCTACACCTTC,CASSSRALRVGYTF
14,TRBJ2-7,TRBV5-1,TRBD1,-,TGCGCCAGCAGCACGGGACAGGGGGTCGACGAGCAGTACTTC,CASSTGQGVDEQYF
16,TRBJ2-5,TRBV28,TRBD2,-,TGTGCCAGCAGTTCACCGACTAGCGGGAGCGTTGAGACCCAGTACTTC,CASSSPTSGSVETQYF
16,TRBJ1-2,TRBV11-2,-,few,TGTGCCAGCAGCCCACCCCGACAGGCCGGTCACTATGGCTACACCTTC,CASSPPRQAGHYGYTF
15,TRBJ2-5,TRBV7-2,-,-,TGTGCCAGCAGCCGCTTAACAGGGTTTTTAGAGACCCAGTACTTC,CASSRLTGFLETQYF
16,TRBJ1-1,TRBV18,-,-,TGTGCCAGCTCTCCCATCCTGGGAAGGGGGGGAACTGAAGCTTTCTTT,CASSPILGRGGTEAFF
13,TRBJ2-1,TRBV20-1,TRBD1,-,TGCAGTGCTAGTCCCGGGACAGGGAACAACCAGTTCTTC,CSASPGTGNNQFF
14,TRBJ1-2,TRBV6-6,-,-,TGTGCCAGCAGTGCGGACAAGGGGGACTATGGCTACACCTTC,CASSADKGDYGYTF
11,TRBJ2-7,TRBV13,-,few,TGTGCCAGCAGCTCAGACTACGAGCAGTACTTC,CASSSDYEQYF
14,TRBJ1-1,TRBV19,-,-,TGTGCCAGTAGTATAGAAGGGGCCTCGCCCATGGCTTTCTTT,CASSIEGASPMAFF
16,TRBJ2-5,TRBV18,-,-,TGTGCCAGCTCACCTATGACAGGCAGTGCCCAAGAGACCCAGTACTTC,CASSPMTGSAQETQYF
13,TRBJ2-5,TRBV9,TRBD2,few,TGTGCCAGCAGCGCGGGAGGGTCGAAGACCCAGTACTTC,CASSAGGSKTQYF
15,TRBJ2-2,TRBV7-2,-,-,TGTGCCAGCAGCTTTGGGCCCCTAAACACCGGGGAGCTGTTTTTT,CASSFGPLNTGELFF
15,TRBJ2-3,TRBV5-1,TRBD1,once,TGCGCCAGCAGCTTGGCGACAGGGGGGCCAGATACGCAGTATTTT,CASSLATGGPDTQYF
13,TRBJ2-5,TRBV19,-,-,TGTGCCAGTAAGGGGTGGGACCAAGAGACCCAGTACTTC,CASKGWDQETQYF
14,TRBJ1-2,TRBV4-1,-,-,TGCGCCAGCAGCCAAGTTTACTCCCATGGAGGCTACACCTTC,CASSQVYSHGGYTF
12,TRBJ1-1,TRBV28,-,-,TGTGCCAGCAGTTTAGTCCGCCATGAGGCTTTCTTT,CASSLVRHEAFF
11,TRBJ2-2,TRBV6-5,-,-,TGTGCCATCATCGCAACCGGGGAGCTGTTTTTT,CAIIATGELFF
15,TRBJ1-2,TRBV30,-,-,TGTGCCTGGAGTGAAACGACAAGTGGGGCGCGAGGCTACACCTTC,CAWSETTSGARGYTF
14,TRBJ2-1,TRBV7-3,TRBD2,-,TGTGCCAGCAGCGATAGCGGGAGGGCGAGCGAGCAGTTCTTC,CASSDSGRASEQFF
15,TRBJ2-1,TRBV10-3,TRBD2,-,TGTGCCATCACTAACGGACTAGCGGGAGACGGTGAGCAGTTCTTC,CAITNGLAGDGEQFF
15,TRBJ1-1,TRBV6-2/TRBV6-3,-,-,TGTGCCAGCAGTCCGCGCATGGGATTGAACACTGAAGCTTTCTTT,CASSPRMGLNTEAFF
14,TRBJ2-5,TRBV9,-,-,TGTGCCAGCAGCGTTGGGGAGCTACAAGAGACCCAGTACTTC,CASSVGELQETQYF